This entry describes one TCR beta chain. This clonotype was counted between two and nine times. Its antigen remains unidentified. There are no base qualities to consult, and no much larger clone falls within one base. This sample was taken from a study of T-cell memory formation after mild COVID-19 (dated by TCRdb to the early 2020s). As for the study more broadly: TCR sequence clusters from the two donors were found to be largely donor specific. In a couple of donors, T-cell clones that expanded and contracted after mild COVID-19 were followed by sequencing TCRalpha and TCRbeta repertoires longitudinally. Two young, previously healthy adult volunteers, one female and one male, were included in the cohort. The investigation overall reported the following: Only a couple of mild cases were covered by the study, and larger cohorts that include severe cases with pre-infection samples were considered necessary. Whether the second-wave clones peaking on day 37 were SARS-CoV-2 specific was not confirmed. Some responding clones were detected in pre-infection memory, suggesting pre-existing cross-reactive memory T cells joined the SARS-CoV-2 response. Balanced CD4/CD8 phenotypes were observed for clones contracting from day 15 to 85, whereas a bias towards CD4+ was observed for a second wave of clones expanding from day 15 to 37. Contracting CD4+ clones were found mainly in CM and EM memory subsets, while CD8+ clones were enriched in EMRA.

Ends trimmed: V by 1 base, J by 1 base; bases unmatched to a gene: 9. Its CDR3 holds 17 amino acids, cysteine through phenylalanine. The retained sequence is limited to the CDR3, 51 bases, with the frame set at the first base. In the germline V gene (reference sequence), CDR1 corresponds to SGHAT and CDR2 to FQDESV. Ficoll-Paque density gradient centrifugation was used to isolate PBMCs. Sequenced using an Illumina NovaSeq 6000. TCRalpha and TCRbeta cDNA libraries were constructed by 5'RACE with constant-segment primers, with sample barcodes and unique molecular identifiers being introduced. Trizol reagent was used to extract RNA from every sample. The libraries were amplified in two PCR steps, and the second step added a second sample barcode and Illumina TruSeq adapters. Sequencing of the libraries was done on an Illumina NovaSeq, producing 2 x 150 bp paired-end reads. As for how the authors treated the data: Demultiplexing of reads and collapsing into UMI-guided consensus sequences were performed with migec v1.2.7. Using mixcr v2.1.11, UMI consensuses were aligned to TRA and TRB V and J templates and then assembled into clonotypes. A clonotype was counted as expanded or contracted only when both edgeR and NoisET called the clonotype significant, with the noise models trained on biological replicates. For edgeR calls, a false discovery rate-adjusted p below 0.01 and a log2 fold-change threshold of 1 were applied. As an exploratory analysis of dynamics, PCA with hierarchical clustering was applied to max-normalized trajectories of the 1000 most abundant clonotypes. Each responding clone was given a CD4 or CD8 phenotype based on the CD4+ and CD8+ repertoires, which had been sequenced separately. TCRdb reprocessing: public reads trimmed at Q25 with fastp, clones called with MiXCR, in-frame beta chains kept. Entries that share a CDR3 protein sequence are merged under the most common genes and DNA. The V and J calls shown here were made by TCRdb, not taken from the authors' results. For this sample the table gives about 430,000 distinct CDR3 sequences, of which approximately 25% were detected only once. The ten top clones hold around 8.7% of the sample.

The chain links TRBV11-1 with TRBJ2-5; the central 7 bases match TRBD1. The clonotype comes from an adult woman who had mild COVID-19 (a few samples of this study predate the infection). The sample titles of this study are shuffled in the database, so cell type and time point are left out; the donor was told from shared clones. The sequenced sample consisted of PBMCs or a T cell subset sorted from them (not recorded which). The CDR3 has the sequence CASSLGATGRSQETQYF. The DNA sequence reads TGTGCCAGCAGCTTAGGGGCGACAGGGCGTAGCCAAGAGACCCAGTACTTC.